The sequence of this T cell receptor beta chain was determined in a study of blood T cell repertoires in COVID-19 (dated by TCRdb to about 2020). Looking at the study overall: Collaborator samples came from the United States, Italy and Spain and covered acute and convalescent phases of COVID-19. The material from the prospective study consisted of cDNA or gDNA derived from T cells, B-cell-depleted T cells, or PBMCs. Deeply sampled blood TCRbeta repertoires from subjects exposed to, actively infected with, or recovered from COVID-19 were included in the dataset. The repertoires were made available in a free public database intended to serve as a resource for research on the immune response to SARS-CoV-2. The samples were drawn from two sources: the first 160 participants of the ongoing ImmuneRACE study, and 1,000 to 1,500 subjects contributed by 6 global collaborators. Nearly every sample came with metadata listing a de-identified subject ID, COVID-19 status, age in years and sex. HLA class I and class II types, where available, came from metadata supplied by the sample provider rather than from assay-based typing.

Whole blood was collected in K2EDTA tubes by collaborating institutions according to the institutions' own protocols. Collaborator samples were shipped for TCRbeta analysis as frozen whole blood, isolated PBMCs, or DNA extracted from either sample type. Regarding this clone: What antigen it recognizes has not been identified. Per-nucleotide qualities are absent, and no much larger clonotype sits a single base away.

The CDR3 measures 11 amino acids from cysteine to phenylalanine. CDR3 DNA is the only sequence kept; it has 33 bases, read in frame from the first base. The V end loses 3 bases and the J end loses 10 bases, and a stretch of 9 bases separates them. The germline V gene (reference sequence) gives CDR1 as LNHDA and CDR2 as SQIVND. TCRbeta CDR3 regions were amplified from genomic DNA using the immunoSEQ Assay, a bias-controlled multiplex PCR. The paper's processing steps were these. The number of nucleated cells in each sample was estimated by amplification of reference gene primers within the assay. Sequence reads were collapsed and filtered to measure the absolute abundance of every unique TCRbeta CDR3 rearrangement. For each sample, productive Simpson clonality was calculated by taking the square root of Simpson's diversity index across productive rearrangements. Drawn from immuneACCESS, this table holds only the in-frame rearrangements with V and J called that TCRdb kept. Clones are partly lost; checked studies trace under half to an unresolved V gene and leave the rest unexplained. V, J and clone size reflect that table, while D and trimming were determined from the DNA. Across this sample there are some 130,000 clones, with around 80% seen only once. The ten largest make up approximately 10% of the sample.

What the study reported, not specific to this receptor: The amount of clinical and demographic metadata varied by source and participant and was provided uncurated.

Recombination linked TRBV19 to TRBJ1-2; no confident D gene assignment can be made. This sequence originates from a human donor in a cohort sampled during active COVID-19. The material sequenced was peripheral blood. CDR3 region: CASSISRLYTF. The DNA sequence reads TGTGCCAGTAGTATCAGCAGGCTCTACACCTTC.